This passage covers 7 T cell receptor beta chains from one sample sequenced in a study of blood T cells in healthy people across ages. Combining a sample-barcoded 5' primer with a J-beta primer mix, a second PCR ran for roughly 6 to 11 cycles. TCRdb fed the 5' RACE reads into MiXCR, producing one record per CDR3 protein. The repertoire holds about 1,400,000 distinct CDR3 sequences, with almost 60% as singletons. Sequencing input: blood. These receptor sequences come from a man between 18 and 29 years old in good health.

This rearrangement joins TRBV10-3 to TRBJ2-7; maybe TRBD1 (6 bases). CDR1 is ENHRY and CDR2 is SYGVKD in the germline V gene. This CDR3 is 13 amino acids long. V lost 6 bases and J 2 bases, leaving 11 bases between the germline ends. This chain's CDR3 is CAIRADRAYEQYF. The CDR3 DNA is TGTGCCATCAGGGCGGACAGAGCCTACGAGCAGTACTTC.

The chain joins TRBV2 to TRBJ1-2, with TRBD1 as a possible D gene (6 bases). This CDR3 has 17 residues. Germline lookup yields CDR1 SNHLY and CDR2 FYNNEI. V shed 1 base and J shed 3 bases, with 18 bases lying between them. The chain's CDR3 is CASSEEVGQYNDYGYTF. In DNA, the CDR3 is TGTGCCAGCAGTGAAGAGGTTGGACAGTATAACGACTATGGCTACACCTTC.

The chain employs TRBV18 and TRBJ2-5; 10 bases map to TRBD2. Losses at the gene ends were 3 bases for V and 11 bases for J; bases not matched to a gene: 12. Germline assignment: CDR1 KGHSH and CDR2 LQKENI. The CDR3 loop spans 15 amino acids. The CDR3 loop is CASSPPSGRRNEQYF. In DNA form, the CDR3 reads TGTGCCAGCTCACCCCCTAGCGGGAGACGCAATGAGCAGTACTTC. The whole variable domain, remainder taken from reference TRBV18 and TRBJ2-5, is NAGVMQNPRHLVRRRGQEARLRCSPMKGHSHVYWYRQLPEEGLKFMVYLQKENIIDESGMPKERFSAEFPKEGPSILRIQQVVRGDSAAYFCASSPPSGRRNEQYFGPGTRLLVL.

This chain links TRBV28 with TRBJ1-6, with TRBD1 matching over 7 bases. Unmatched junction bases numbered 10, after V lost 10 bases and J lost 7 bases. Per germline, CDR1 MDHEN and CDR2 SYDVKM. CDR3 length: 14 residues. As DNA, the CDR3 is TGTGCCAACCAAAGACGGGGACAGAATTCACCCCTCCACTTT. Translation gives CANQRRGQNSPLHF.

The chain uses TRBV27 and TRBJ2-5, with TRBD2 matching 9 bases. The DNA end is more similar to TRBJ2-7, so the J call may be wrong. The CDR3 extends over 18 amino acids. In germline, CDR1 is MNHEY, CDR2 SMNVEV (reference sequence). CDR3 sequence reads: CASSQATSGLLRFYEQYF. The CDR3 DNA follows: TGTGCCAGCAGTCAGGCGACTAGCGGCTTACTCCGGTTCTACGAGCAGTACTTC.

This clonotype was seen only once. V usage is TRBV6-2 or TRBV6-3 and J usage is TRBJ1-5, with a tentative D call TRBD1 (5 bases). The ends were cut back, 7 bases at V and 3 bases at J, with 10 bases in the middle. This CDR3 contains 13 residues. The germline CDR1 and CDR2 sequences are MNHEY and SVGEGT. Here the CDR3 reads CASTRAINQPQHF. The CDR3 nucleotides read TGTGCCAGCACCAGGGCCATCAATCAGCCCCAGCATTTT.

The rearrangement joins TRBV7-2 to TRBJ2-3, with 7 nucleotides matching TRBD2. J lost 7 bases, V lost 5 bases, and 12 bases had no gene match. CDR3 size: 15 residues. CDR1 and CDR2 (germline): SGHTA, FQGNSA. CDR3 nucleotides: TGTGCCAGCAGCCCTACCGGGACTATGACATATACGCAGTATTTT. Protein: CASSPTGTMTYTQYF.